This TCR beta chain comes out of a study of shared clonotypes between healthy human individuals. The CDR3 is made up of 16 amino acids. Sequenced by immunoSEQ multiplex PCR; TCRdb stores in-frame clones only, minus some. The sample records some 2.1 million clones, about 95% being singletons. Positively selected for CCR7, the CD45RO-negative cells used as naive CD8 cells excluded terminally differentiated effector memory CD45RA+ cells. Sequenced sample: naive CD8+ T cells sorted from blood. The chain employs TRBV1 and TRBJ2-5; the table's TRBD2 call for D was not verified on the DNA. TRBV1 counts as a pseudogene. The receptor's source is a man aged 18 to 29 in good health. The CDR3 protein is CTSYDPRLAGGETQYF. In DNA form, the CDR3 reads TGCACCAGTTACGACCCTCGACTAGCGGGTGGAGAGACCCAGTACTTC.